This T cell receptor beta chain came from a study of shared clonotypes between healthy human individuals (dated by TCRdb to about 2020). Regarding the complete study: The cohort included a few men and a couple of women between 18 and 49 years of age. For each donor, three plates each were used for CD4 naive and CD4 memory, two plates were used for CD8 naive, and one plate was used for CD8 memory. The study deeply sequenced blood TCR repertoires of about five healthy adults to estimate repertoire size and the extent of clonotype sharing between individuals. Different laboratories and diverse techniques were used to prepare libraries and sequence TCR repertoires, to increase sequencing depth and limit assay-specific biases. Each donor's leukapheresis produced roughly between roughly 0.94 and 9.5 billion PBMCs. Study-wide findings and limitations: Naive subsets generally had larger estimated clonotype richness than memory subsets. Sampling was restricted to blood, and TCR repertoires in tissue are likely to differ from TCR repertoires in blood. Compared with non-shared clonotypes, the clonotypes found in all four sorted-subset donors had higher generation probabilities. When a few donors were compared, the shared fraction of clonotypes was approximately 5% for naive CD4, approximately 3.3% for naive CD8, roughly 2.5% for memory CD4, and less than 0.45% for memory CD8. Pairwise subsampling indicated that sequencing depth was expected to affect the degree of clonotype sharing among donors. Incomplete sequencing was indicated by rarefaction of sorted-subset datasets, despite the large sequencing depth. Because the study included only a small number of donors, the genetic and exposure-history diversity represented was limited.

CD8 naive samples consisted of CD45RO-negative cells that were positively selected for CCR7, yielding a CD45RA+CCR7+ population without TemRA cells. Healthy HIV-negative adults with no recently reported acute infections or vaccinations were included as donors. Every donor was a Caucasian adult residing in Nashville, Tennessee, USA. Blood was collected by leukapheresis, and PBMCs were isolated by Ficoll-Histopaque density gradient centrifugation and then cryopreserved in liquid nitrogen vapor phase. Analytical flow cytometry was used to check the purity and quantity of each magnetically sorted T cell population. Genomic DNA was isolated from every sorted fraction and measured by UV absorbance on a Nanodrop 2000c. Comments on this clone: The target of this receptor is not known. No base qualities exist here, and no much larger clone lies one base off it.

Using the deep immunoSEQ assay, multiplex PCR amplified TCR CDR3 regions from genomic DNA. Extracted genomic DNA from each cell subset was spread evenly across all wells of several immunoSEQ 96-well plates, with each plate serving as a replicate. For sorted subsets, approximately 0.2 ug of genomic DNA, equivalent to around 29,000 T cell genomes, went into each replicate PCR. Purified libraries were measured with a Qubit 3.0 fluorometer, size-checked on a Bioanalyzer 2100, and measured again with the KAPA Library Quantification kit. Every immunoSEQ 96-well plate was sequenced on a dedicated single-read 150-cycle Illumina NextSeq 550 flow cell. From the authors' description of their analysis: Because the immunoSEQ output included only junctional sequences and no quality scores, the filtering could not be the same as the filtering used for full-length reads. To assign V/J genes and CDR3, sequences were annotated against IMGT germline references using PyIR, a Python wrapper for IgBLAST v1.9. Any read was removed if the V/J assignment was weak (E-value above 1e-6), the CDR3 was missing, or the read contained stop codons, out-of-frame junctions, or ambiguous translated residues. V3J clonotypes were defined as sequences sharing an identical inferred V gene, J gene, and CDR3 amino acid sequence. Percentage overlap between repertoires was computed as shared unique clonotypes divided by the size of the smaller repertoire. Repertoire richness was assessed with RTK rarefaction, the Chao1 estimator, and Recon v2.1 estimates of unobserved clonotypes. OLGA was used to compute generation probabilities for all TCRbeta clonotypes that the gDNA method yielded from a few donors. TCRdb retrieved this table from immuneACCESS and kept in-frame rearrangements only. Not all clones are present; in checked studies, unresolved V genes account for under half, and no reason is known for the remainder. The V and J calls and clone size are taken from that table; D and trimming were inferred from the DNA. This sample comprises about 1,900,000 clones, about 95% of them detected only once. The leading ten clones occupy 1.2% of the sample.

The clonotype originates from a man aged 18-30 years in good health. Source material: naive CD8+ T cells sorted from blood. What this sample's cell subset or site label stands for: CD45RA+CCR7+.

Here is the DNA: TGTGCCAGCAGTTACTCTAGCGGCGCCATCTCCTACGAGCAGTACTTC. Its amino acids are CASSYSSGAISYEQYF. Recombination connected TRBV6-5 to TRBJ2-7, with TRBD2 as a weak D call on 6 bases. CDR3 length: 16 amino acids, cysteine to phenylalanine. Only the CDR3 DNA stays, 48 bases, in frame from base 1. V loses 0 bases of germline sequence and J loses 0 bases, and the interval between the two ends is 12 bases. CDR1 and CDR2, per the germline V gene, are MNHEY and SVGAGI.